The clone carrying this T cell receptor beta chain was seen ten or more times. Its target is unknown. The CDR3 runs 19 residues. Germline CDR1 is LGHNT and CDR2 is FRNRAP. The trim removed 2 bases at V and 10 bases at J, leaving 20 bases unmatched. This sample was taken from a study of early T cells in non-severe SARS-CoV-2 infection. General study points: Clonotype matching in VDJdb favored anti-spike CD8 responses and did not capture private and CD4 specificities.

Unique molecular identifiers (one per individual cDNA molecule) were attached. TCRdb independently ran MiXCR on the 5' RACE reads; one entry per CDR3 protein. Altogether roughly 29,000 distinct CDR3 sequences are present, 6% being singletons, with the ten largest covering 30% to 35%. The sequence came from an adult who was a healthcare worker with PCR-confirmed SARS-CoV-2 infection or an uninfected control (not recorded which). V usage is TRBV12-5 and J usage is TRBJ2-1, with TRBD2 identical over 10 bases. This specimen was whole blood, taken at baseline. The CDR3 nucleotides are TGTGCTAGTGGTTTGTACCCCTCCTCCCTAGCGGGGGCCCCGCGGGAGCAGTTCTTC. It is translated as CASGLYPSSLAGAPREQFF. Supplemented by reference TRBV12-5 and TRBJ2-1, the full variable domain reads DARVTQTPRHKVTEMGQEVTMRCQPILGHNTVFWYRQTMMQGLELLAYFRNRAPLDDSGMPKDRFSAEMPDATLATLKIQPSEPRDSAVYFCASGLYPSSLAGAPREQFFGPGTRLTVL.